This T cell receptor (beta chain) was retrieved from a study of T cell repertoires in cytomegalovirus infection. In germline, CDR1 is MNHEY, CDR2 SVGAGI. The V end was cut by 0 bases, the J end by 8 bases, with 13 bases between. The CDR3 loop spans 15 amino acids. TCRdb re-analysed the reads in MiXCR, keeping a single row per CDR3 protein. This sample carries some 920,000 distinct CDR3 sequences, roughly 31% of them seen once, and the ten largest clones take more than 13%. A word on this clonotype: The antigen is unknown.

The sequence was obtained from a human donor in good health (CMV status not recorded). Some clones in this sample may be carry-over from other donors' samples. V gene TRBV6-5 combines with J gene TRBJ1-4; a weak D match, TRBD1 (6 bases). The specimen was cultured CD8+ T cells from PBMCs, collected from culture after CMV antigen stimulation. CDR3 nucleotides: TGTGCCAGCAGTTACTCGGACAGTCCGGGGGAAAAACTGTTTTTT. Translated: CASSYSDSPGEKLFF.